This T cell receptor (beta chain) is from a study of cytomegalovirus exposure and HLA in healthy donors. Study-wide results and limits: Serostatus for CMV was the only available immune exposure information.

CDR1 and CDR2 from the germline V gene are LNHDA and SQIVND (reference sequence). There are 15 residues in the CDR3. The ends lost 3 bases at V and 3 bases at J; junction bases unmatched: 7. In the case of this clone: Its antigen is currently unknown.

It was with 60 Vbeta and 13 Jbeta primers that the PCR ran. Measured with immunoSEQ multiplex PCR; TCRdb has only the in-frame clones, and not every one. This table holds about 170,000 clones, over 80% found once. This TCR derives from a boy aged 2-9 years in good health and CMV-seronegative. Sequencing was carried out using PBMCs. The chain has TRBV19 and TRBJ2-7, with 8 bases lining up with TRBD1. CDR3 in DNA: TGTGCCAGTAGTATCGGGCAGGGGGCAGACTACGAGCAGTACGTC. It encodes CASSIGQGADYEQYV.